This T cell receptor (beta chain) derives from a study of blood T cell repertoires in COVID-19. Looking at the study overall: Sites across the United States, Italy and Spain contributed samples from acute and convalescent COVID-19. The analysed material was cDNA or gDNA that came from T cells, B-cell-depleted T cells, or PBMCs.

CDR3 length equals 17 residues. Original handling: Estimation of nucleated cell counts relied on the amplification of reference gene primers. Profiled with immunoSEQ multiplex PCR; TCRdb holds only in-frame clones, not every one. The V and J calls and clone size are taken from that table; D and trimming were inferred from the DNA. The data hold roughly 500,000 clones, with 89% observed a single time. One Seattle source followed patients from active infection through their disease course. Sequencing was carried out using peripheral blood. The source of this sequence is a man younger than 35 with COVID-19, enrolled during active disease. The chain has TRBV21-1 and TRBJ1-3; the table's D call of TRBD1 was not tested on the DNA. TRBV21-1 is a recognized pseudogene. Written as DNA, the CDR3 is TGTGCCAGCAGCAAGGAAAAGGACAGCAGCTCTGGAAACACCATATATTTT. Its translation is CASSKEKDSSSGNTIYF.